This T cell receptor beta chain was obtained from a study of T cells after yellow fever vaccination. Study outcomes and limitations: On re-exposure, the response was weaker but peaked faster, at day 5 versus 15. The study re-detected most primary-vaccination clones after the booster (roughly 96% CD4, just over 85% CD8). Although most clonotypes did not, a small share appeared in both CD4 and CD8 compartments.

For TCR, cDNA came from 5'RACE template switching, which added a universal primer site and UMIs. Each CDR3 protein gets one entry after TCRdb re-called the 5' RACE reads with MiXCR. Of about 350,000 distinct CDR3 sequences listed, roughly 3.9% were seen once; the top ten hold under 30%. This CDR3 has 13 residues. Looked up from germline, CDR1 is LNHDA and CDR2 is SQIVND (reference sequence). V was trimmed by 7 bases and J by 6 bases, leaving 12 bases between them. With respect to this clonotype: Its matching antigen is unknown.

This chain uses TRBV19 with TRBJ2-2, with D possibly TRBD1 on 5 matching bases. Sequenced material: PBMCs, taken 5 days after the yellow fever booster vaccination. This TCR derives from a man in his late teens or twenties who received the YFV17D yellow fever vaccine. CDR3 sequence reads: CASTNLGAGELFF. CDR3 DNA sequence: TGTGCCAGTACCAACTTAGGGGCCGGGGAGCTGTTTTTT.